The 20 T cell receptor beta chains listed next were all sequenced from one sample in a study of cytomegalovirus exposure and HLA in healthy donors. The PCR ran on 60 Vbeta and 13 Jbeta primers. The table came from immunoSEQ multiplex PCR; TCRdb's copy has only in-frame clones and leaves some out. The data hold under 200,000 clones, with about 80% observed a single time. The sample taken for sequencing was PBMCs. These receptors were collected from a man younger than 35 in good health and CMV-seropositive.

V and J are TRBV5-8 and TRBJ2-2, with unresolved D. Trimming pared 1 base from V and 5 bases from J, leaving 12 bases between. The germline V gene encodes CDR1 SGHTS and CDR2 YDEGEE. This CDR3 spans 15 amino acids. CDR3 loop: CASSLSPQDTGELFF. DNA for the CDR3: TGTGCCAGCAGCTTGAGTCCACAAGATACCGGGGAGCTGTTTTTT.

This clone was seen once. The CDR3 loop is CASSQVLSHTNTEAFF. The CDR3 DNA sequence: TGCGCCAGCAGCCAAGTCCTATCTCATACGAACACTGAAGCTTTCTTT. The chain links TRBV4-3 to TRBJ1-1, with unresolved D. This CDR3 spans 16 amino acids. V lost 1 base to trimming and J lost 1 base, with 13 bases between them. CDR1 is LGHNA and CDR2 is YSLEER in the germline V gene.

The CDR3 here is CASSSGTGVWEQYF. As DNA, the CDR3 is TGTGCCAGCAGTTCCGGGACAGGGGTGTGGGAGCAGTACTTC. The chain combines TRBV6-1 with TRBJ2-7; 10 nucleotides align to TRBD1. This CDR3 spans 14 amino acids. The germline gives CDR1 MNHNS, CDR2 SASEGT. V gave up 5 bases and J gave up 7 bases; unmatched junction bases: 8.

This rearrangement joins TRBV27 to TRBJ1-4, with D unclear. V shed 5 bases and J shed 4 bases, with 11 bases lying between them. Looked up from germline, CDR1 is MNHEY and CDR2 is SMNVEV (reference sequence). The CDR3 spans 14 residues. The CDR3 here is CASSPIIHNEKLFF. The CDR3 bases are TGTGCCAGCAGTCCGATTATACATAATGAAAAACTGTTTTTT.

The CDR3 protein is CASSKTPGAVGDNQPQHF. For the CDR3, the DNA is TGTGCCAGCAGTAAGACCCCAGGGGCAGTGGGAGATAATCAGCCCCAGCATTTT. The chain has TRBV7-9 and TRBJ1-5; D perhaps matches TRBD1 (6 bases). This CDR3 has 18 residues. Germline CDR1 is SEHNR and CDR2 is FQNEAQ (reference sequence). Trimming took 6 bases from V and 4 from J, leaving 25 bases between them.

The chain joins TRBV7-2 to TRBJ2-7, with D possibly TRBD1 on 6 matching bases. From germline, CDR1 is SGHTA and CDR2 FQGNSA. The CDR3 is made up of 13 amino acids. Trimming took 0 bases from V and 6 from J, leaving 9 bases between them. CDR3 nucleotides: TGTGCCAGCAGCTTAGCGACAGGCGGCGAGCAGTACTTC. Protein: CASSLATGGEQYF.

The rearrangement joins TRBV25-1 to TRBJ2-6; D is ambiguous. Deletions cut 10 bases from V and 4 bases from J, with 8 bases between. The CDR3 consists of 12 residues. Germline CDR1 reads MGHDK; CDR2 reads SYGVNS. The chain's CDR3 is CATARGANVLTF. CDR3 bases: TGTGCCACCGCTAGGGGGGCCAACGTCCTGACTTTC.

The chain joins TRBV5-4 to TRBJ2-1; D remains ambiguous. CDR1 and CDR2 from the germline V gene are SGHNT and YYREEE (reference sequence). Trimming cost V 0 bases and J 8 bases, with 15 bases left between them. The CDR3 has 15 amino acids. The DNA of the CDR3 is TGTGCCAGCAGCTTGGGCTACCCCTCTTACTATGAGCAGTTCTTC. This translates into CASSLGYPSYYEQFF. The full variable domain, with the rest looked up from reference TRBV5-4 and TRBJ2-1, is ETGVTQSPTHLIKTRGQQVTLRCSSQSGHNTVSWYQQALGQGPQFIFQYYREEENGRGNFPPRFSGLQFPNYSSELNVNALELDDSALYLCASSLGYPSYYEQFFGPGTRLTVL.

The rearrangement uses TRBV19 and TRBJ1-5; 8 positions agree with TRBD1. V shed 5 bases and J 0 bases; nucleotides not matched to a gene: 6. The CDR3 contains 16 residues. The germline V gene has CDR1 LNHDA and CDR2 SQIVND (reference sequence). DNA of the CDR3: TGTGCCAGTAGTTACGGACAGGGAAATAGCAATCAGCCCCAGCATTTT. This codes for CASSYGQGNSNQPQHF.

CDR3 DNA: TGTGCCAGCAGTTACTCTGGCAGGGTCGTCACCGGGGAGCTGTTTTTT. It translates to CASSYSGRVVTGELFF. The chain joins TRBV6-5 to TRBJ2-2, with a weak D call TRBD1 (5 bases). The CDR3 is 16 residues long. The germline V gene has CDR1 MNHEY and CDR2 SVGAGI. The V and J ends lost 0 bases and 4 bases respectively, with 12 bases between them.

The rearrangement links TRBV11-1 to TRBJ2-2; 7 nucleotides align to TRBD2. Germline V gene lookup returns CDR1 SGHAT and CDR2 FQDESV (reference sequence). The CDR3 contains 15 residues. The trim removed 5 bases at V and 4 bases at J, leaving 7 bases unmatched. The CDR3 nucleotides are TGTGCCAGCAGCACGACTAGCTTCTTCACCGGGGAGCTGTTTTTT. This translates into CASSTTSFFTGELFF.

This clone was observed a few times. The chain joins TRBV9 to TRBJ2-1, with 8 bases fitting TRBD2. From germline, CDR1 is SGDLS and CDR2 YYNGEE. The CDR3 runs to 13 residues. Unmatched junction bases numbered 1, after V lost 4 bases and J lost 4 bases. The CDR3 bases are TGTGCCAGCAGCCCGGGGGGGTACAATGAGCAGTTCTTC. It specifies CASSPGGYNEQFF. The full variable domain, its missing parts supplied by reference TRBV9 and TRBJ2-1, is DSGVTQTPKHLITATGQRVTLRCSPRSGDLSVYWYQQSLDQGLQFLIQYYNGEERAKGNILERFSAQQFPDLHSELNLSSLELGDSALYFCASSPGGYNEQFFGPGTRLTVL.

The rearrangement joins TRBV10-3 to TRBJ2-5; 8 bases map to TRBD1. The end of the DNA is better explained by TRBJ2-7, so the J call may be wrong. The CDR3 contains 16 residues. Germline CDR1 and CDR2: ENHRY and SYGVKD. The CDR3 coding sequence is TGTGCCATCGGCGGACAGGGTCTGCAGTCCTCCTACGAGCAGTACTTC. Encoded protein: CAIGGQGLQSSYEQYF.

Written as DNA, the CDR3 is TGTGCCAGCAGCCCGCATGCCCACCGGGGACAGAGCACCGGGGAGCTGTTTTTT. It codes for CASSPHAHRGQSTGELFF. The V gene is TRBV7-7, the J gene TRBJ2-2, with 7 positions matching TRBD1. After removal of 5 bases from V and 4 bases from J, the junction contained 16 bases not matched to a gene. Per germline, CDR1 SSHAT and CDR2 FNYEAQ (reference sequence). CDR3 length: 18 residues.

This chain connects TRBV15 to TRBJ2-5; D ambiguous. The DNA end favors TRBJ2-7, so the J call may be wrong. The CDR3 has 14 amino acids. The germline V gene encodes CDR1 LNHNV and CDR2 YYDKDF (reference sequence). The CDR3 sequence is CATSRARQSHEQYF. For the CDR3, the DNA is TGTGCCACCAGCAGAGCCCGTCAATCCCACGAGCAGTACTTC.

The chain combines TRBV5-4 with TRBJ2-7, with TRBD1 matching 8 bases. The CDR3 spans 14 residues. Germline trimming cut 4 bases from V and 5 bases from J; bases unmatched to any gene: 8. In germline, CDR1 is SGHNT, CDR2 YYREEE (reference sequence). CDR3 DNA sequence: TGTGCCAGCAGCCTAAGGACAGGGAAGGACGAGCAGTACTTC. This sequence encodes CASSLRTGKDEQYF.

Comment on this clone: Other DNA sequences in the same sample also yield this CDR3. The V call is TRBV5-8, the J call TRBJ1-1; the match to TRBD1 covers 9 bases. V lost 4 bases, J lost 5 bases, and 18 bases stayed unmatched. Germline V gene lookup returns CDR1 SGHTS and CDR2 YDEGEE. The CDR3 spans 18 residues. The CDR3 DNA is TGTGCCAGCAGCACTTACGCGGGACAGGGAGCGGGTGGGACTGAAGCTTTCTTT. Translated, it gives CASSTYAGQGAGGTEAFF.

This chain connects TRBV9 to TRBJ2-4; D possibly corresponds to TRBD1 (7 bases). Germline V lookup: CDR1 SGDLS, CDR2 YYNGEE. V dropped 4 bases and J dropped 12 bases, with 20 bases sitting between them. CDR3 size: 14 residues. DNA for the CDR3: TGTGCCAGCAGCCCAGAGGGGGGAAGGGACAGTCAGTACTTC. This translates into CASSPEGGRDSQYF.

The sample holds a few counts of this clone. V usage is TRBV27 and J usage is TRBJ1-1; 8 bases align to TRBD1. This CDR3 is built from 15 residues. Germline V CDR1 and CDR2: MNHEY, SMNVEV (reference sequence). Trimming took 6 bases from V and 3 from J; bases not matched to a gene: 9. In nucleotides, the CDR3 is TGTGCCAGCAGAGAATGGACAGGGAGGGACACTGAAGCTTTCTTT. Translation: CASREWTGRDTEAFF.

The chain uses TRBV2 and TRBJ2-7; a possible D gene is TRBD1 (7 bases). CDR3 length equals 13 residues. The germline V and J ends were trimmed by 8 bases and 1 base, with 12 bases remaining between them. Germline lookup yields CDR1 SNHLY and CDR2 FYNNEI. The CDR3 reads CASGGTESYEQYF. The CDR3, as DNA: TGTGCCAGCGGCGGGACAGAGTCCTACGAGCAGTACTTC.